This TCR beta chain stems from a study of OX40 agonist ivuxolimab in advanced cancers. Across the study: Patients with hepatocellular carcinoma, melanoma, renal cell or head and neck cancer made up the dose-escalation patients. The mean age was about 61 years, ranging from about 20 to 79, with about four fifths of participants male.

Trimming took 2 bases from V and 6 from J; bases not matched to a gene: 6. Germline values: CDR1 SGHNT, CDR2 YYREEE (reference sequence). The CDR3 extends over 15 amino acids. Study-wide points: At 0.1 to 3.0 mg/kg, clonal expansion of CD4+ and CD8+ blood T cells had occurred by week 6.

A remark on this clone: The antigen is unknown.

The sampling schedule covered blood at baseline, cycle 4 day 1, and cycle 7 day 1. The method was immunoSEQ multiplex PCR; TCRdb's version includes in-frame clones alone and lacks a portion of them. Here the sample spans 90,000 to 100,000 clones, 70% to 90% being singletons. This receptor was obtained from an adult with an advanced solid tumor such as melanoma, head and neck, liver or kidney cancer. The source was CD4+ or CD8+ T cells sorted from blood, collected in a trial of the OX40 agonist ivuxolimab. The V and J genes are TRBV5-4 and TRBJ2-7, with 12 bases aligning to TRBD1. The CDR3 sequence is CASSLGRDRGREQYF. The CDR3 region has the DNA TGTGCCAGCAGCTTAGGCCGGGACAGGGGGCGCGAGCAGTACTTC.